The rows below give T cell receptor beta chains drawn from one sample of a study of shared clonotypes between healthy human individuals. Sequencing used immunoSEQ multiplex PCR; TCRdb keeps in-frame clones, though not all of them. Of a few million clones in the sample, approximately 94% were seen once. Material for sequencing was naive CD4+ T cells sorted from blood. Receptors were obtained from a man younger than 35 in good health. The CDR3 runs from the conserved cysteine through the conserved F or W. The order of the fields is V gene, clone size, D gene, J gene, CDR3 protein, CDR3 DNA. D genes are given only for firm matches. Some rows mark clone size as missing; the rest say once, few, many or name a class of expanded clone.

v_call: TRBV15; clone_size: .; d_call: .; j_call: TRBJ1-1; cdr3_aa: CATSRNLENTEAFF; cdr3_nt: TGTGCCACCAGCAGAAACCTAGAGAACACTGAAGCTTTCTTT
v_call: TRBV18; clone_size: .; d_call: TRBD2; j_call: TRBJ2-3; cdr3_aa: CASSPGGRADTQYF; cdr3_nt: TGTGCCAGCTCACCGGGCGGGAGGGCAGATACGCAGTATTTT
v_call: TRBV7-2; clone_size: .; d_call: TRBD1; j_call: TRBJ2-7; cdr3_aa: CASSFDRGGLEQYF; cdr3_nt: TGTGCCAGCAGCTTTGACAGGGGCGGGCTCGAGCAGTACTTC
v_call: TRBV5-6; clone_size: .; d_call: .; j_call: TRBJ2-3; cdr3_aa: CASSHWSTDTQYF; cdr3_nt: TGTGCCAGCAGCCACTGGAGCACAGATACGCAGTATTTT
v_call: TRBV10-1; clone_size: .; d_call: .; j_call: TRBJ2-2; cdr3_aa: CASSSPGTGELFF; cdr3_nt: TGCGCCAGCAGTAGCCCCGGGACCGGGGAGCTGTTTTTT
v_call: TRBV29-1; clone_size: .; d_call: TRBD2; j_call: TRBJ2-1; cdr3_aa: CSETTSGKINEQFF; cdr3_nt: TGCAGCGAGACGACTAGCGGGAAGATCAATGAGCAGTTCTTC
v_call: TRBV7-8; clone_size: .; d_call: .; j_call: TRBJ2-5; cdr3_aa: CASSHEGLADPRGGQYF; cdr3_nt: TGTGCCAGCAGCCATGAGGGCCTAGCCGACCCCAGGGGTGGCCAGTACTTC
v_call: TRBV7-9; clone_size: .; d_call: .; j_call: TRBJ2-1; cdr3_aa: CASSFWTGGGNEQFF; cdr3_nt: TGTGCCAGCAGCTTCTGGACTGGAGGGGGCAATGAGCAGTTCTTC
v_call: TRBV12-5; clone_size: .; d_call: TRBD1; j_call: TRBJ1-4; cdr3_aa: CASGVDRGLFF; cdr3_nt: TGTGCTAGTGGAGTGGACAGGGGTTTGTTTTTT
v_call: TRBV5-1; clone_size: .; d_call: .; j_call: TRBJ2-2; cdr3_aa: CASSLVGLDTGELFF; cdr3_nt: TGCGCCAGCAGCTTGGTTGGCCTAGACACCGGGGAGCTGTTTTTT
v_call: TRBV27; clone_size: .; d_call: .; j_call: TRBJ2-5; cdr3_aa: CASRTTAFSGQETQYF; cdr3_nt: TGTGCCAGCAGAACGACAGCTTTCTCTGGTCAAGAGACCCAGTACTTC
v_call: TRBV7-8; clone_size: .; d_call: .; j_call: TRBJ1-6; cdr3_aa: CASSPERADNSPLHF; cdr3_nt: TGTGCCAGCAGCCCCGAACGGGCAGACAATTCACCCCTCCACTTT
v_call: TRBV6-6; clone_size: .; d_call: .; j_call: TRBJ1-5; cdr3_aa: CASSKGAVGGNQPQHF; cdr3_nt: TGTGCCAGCAGTAAAGGGGCGGTCGGTGGCAATCAGCCCCAGCATTTT
v_call: TRBV18; clone_size: .; d_call: TRBD1; j_call: TRBJ2-1; cdr3_aa: CASSQGTGLYNEQFF; cdr3_nt: TGTGCCAGCTCCCAAGGGACAGGGCTCTACAATGAGCAGTTCTTC
v_call: TRBV5-1; clone_size: .; d_call: TRBD1; j_call: TRBJ2-1; cdr3_aa: CASSPRTGQEQFF; cdr3_nt: TGCGCCAGCAGCCCAAGGACAGGCCAAGAGCAGTTCTTC
v_call: TRBV2; clone_size: .; d_call: .; j_call: TRBJ2-7; cdr3_aa: CASSTSSPGLYYEQYF; cdr3_nt: .
v_call: TRBV7-9; clone_size: .; d_call: TRBD2; j_call: TRBJ2-3; cdr3_aa: CASSDGTSGTDTQYF; cdr3_nt: TGTGCCAGCAGCGACGGGACTAGCGGCACAGATACGCAGTATTTT
v_call: TRBV7-6; clone_size: .; d_call: .; j_call: TRBJ2-5; cdr3_aa: CASSLALAGQETQYF; cdr3_nt: TGTGCCAGCAGCTTAGCATTGGCTGGGCAAGAGACCCAGTACTTC
v_call: TRBV2; clone_size: .; d_call: TRBD2; j_call: TRBJ2-3; cdr3_aa: CAIRGTSGSTDTQYF; cdr3_nt: TGTGCCATCCGTGGGACTAGCGGAAGCACAGATACGCAGTATTTT
v_call: TRBV30; clone_size: few; d_call: .; j_call: TRBJ2-7; cdr3_aa: CAFGGPYEQYF; cdr3_nt: TGTGCCTTCGGAGGCCCCTACGAGCAGTACTTC
v_call: TRBV19; clone_size: .; d_call: TRBD2; j_call: TRBJ2-7; cdr3_aa: CASRAAGGSSYEQYF; cdr3_nt: TGTGCCAGTAGGGCTGCGGGAGGGAGCTCCTACGAGCAGTACTTC
v_call: TRBV7-8; clone_size: .; d_call: .; j_call: TRBJ1-2; cdr3_aa: CASRQGPSNYGYTF; cdr3_nt: TGTGCCAGCAGACAGGGACCCTCTAACTATGGCTACACCTTC
v_call: TRBV25-1; clone_size: .; d_call: TRBD1; j_call: TRBJ2-7; cdr3_aa: CASSKGQSSYEQYF; cdr3_nt: TGTGCCAGCAGCAAGGGACAGAGCTCCTACGAGCAGTACTTC
v_call: TRBV5-4; clone_size: .; d_call: .; j_call: TRBJ2-5; cdr3_aa: CASSLKDILETQYF; cdr3_nt: TGTGCCAGCAGCTTGAAGGACATATTGGAGACCCAGTACTTC
v_call: TRBV29-1; clone_size: .; d_call: TRBD2; j_call: TRBJ2-2; cdr3_aa: CSVPTPGGSANTGELFF; cdr3_nt: TGCAGCGTCCCCACCCCTGGCGGGAGTGCGAACACCGGGGAGCTGTTTTTT
v_call: TRBV5-4; clone_size: .; d_call: .; j_call: TRBJ2-7; cdr3_aa: CASSLDRGYEQYF; cdr3_nt: TGTGCCAGCAGCTTGGACCGAGGATACGAGCAGTACTTC
v_call: TRBV2; clone_size: .; d_call: .; j_call: TRBJ1-5; cdr3_aa: CASSISRGNNQPQHF; cdr3_nt: TGTGCCAGCAGCATATCCAGGGGAAACAATCAGCCCCAGCATTTT
v_call: TRBV2; clone_size: .; d_call: TRBD2; j_call: TRBJ2-3; cdr3_aa: CASNRLAGSTDTQYF; cdr3_nt: TGTGCCAGCAACCGACTAGCGGGGAGCACAGATACGCAGTATTTT
v_call: TRBV30; clone_size: .; d_call: TRBD1; j_call: TRBJ1-4; cdr3_aa: CAWSVHRGPNEKLFF; cdr3_nt: TGTGCCTGGAGTGTACATAGGGGGCCTAATGAAAAACTGTTTTTT
v_call: TRBV4-1; clone_size: .; d_call: .; j_call: TRBJ2-5; cdr3_aa: CASSQLGEAQYF; cdr3_nt: TGCGCCAGCAGCCAGCTGGGGGAGGCCCAGTACTTC
v_call: TRBV5-6; clone_size: .; d_call: TRBD2; j_call: TRBJ2-5; cdr3_aa: CASSPGTSGFLQETQYF; cdr3_nt: TGTGCCAGCAGCCCGGGGACTAGCGGGTTTCTCCAAGAGACCCAGTACTTC
v_call: TRBV6-5; clone_size: .; d_call: TRBD1; j_call: TRBJ1-1; cdr3_aa: CASSFRGIAEAFF; cdr3_nt: TGTGCCAGCAGCTTCAGGGGGATCGCTGAAGCTTTCTTT
v_call: TRBV4-1; clone_size: .; d_call: .; j_call: TRBJ1-6; cdr3_aa: CASSQGHGNNSPLHF; cdr3_nt: TGCGCCAGCAGCCAAGGGCACGGAAATAATTCACCCCTCCACTTT